This T cell receptor beta chain was captured by sequencing in a study of T cell changes during pregnancy in multiple sclerosis. Using immunoSEQ multiplex PCR, the repertoire was profiled, and TCRdb retains in-frame clones only, with some absent. There are some 80,000 clones in the sample; roughly 90% occur only once, and 0.9% lies in the top ten. The CDR3 has 14 amino acids. V gave up 6 bases and J gave up 7 bases, with 18 bases separating them. Germline CDR1 is LNHDA and CDR2 is SQIVND (reference sequence). Sequences were derived from peripheral blood, sampled in the first trimester of pregnancy. The source is a female donor in good health, enrolled as a control in a pregnancy study. The V and J genes are TRBV19 and TRBJ1-2, with a weak D call TRBD1 (6 bases). The CDR3 DNA follows: TGTGCCAGTAGCCCAACCTCAGGGGAAGGTGGCTACACCTTC. It specifies CASSPTSGEGGYTF. Full variable domain (rest looked up from reference TRBV19 and TRBJ1-2): DGGITQSPKYLFRKEGQNVTLSCEQNLNHDAMYWYRQDPGQGLRLIYYSQIVNDFQKGDIAEGYSVSREKKESFPLTVTSAQKNPTAFYLCASSPTSGEGGYTFGSGTRLTVV.